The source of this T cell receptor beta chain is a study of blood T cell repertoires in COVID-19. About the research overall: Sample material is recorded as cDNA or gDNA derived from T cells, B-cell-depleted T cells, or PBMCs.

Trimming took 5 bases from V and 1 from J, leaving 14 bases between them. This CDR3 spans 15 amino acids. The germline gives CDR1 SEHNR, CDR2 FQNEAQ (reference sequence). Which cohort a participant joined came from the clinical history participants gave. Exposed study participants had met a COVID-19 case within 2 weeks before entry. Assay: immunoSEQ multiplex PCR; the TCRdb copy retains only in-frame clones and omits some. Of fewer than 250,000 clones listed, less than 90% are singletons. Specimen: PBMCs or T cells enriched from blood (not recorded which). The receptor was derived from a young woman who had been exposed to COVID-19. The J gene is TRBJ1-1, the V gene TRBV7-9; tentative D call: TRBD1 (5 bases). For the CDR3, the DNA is TGTGCCAGCAGCCTTAAGCAGGGATGGAACACTGAAGCTTTCTTT. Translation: CASSLKQGWNTEAFF.